Listed below are T cell receptor beta chains from one sample, sequenced in a study of shared clonotypes between healthy human individuals. Repertoires were generated with immunoSEQ multiplex PCR, while TCRdb's copy carries only in-frame clones and drops some. The sample shows roughly 2,000,000 clones, less than 95% of them seen only once. The specimen was naive CD8+ T cells sorted from blood. These receptors were taken from a man aged 18 to 30 in good health. Both conserved end residues are part of each CDR3. The order of the fields is CDR3 protein, J gene, V gene.

CDR3aa: CASSQGARDTNYEQYF
j_gene: TRBJ2-7
v_gene: TRBV14

CDR3aa: CASSPPAFLYYYGYTF
j_gene: TRBJ1-2
v_gene: TRBV28

CDR3aa: CASSLGQGLYTEAFF
j_gene: TRBJ1-1
v_gene: TRBV5-1

CDR3aa: CASSYFTTGASYNSPLHF
j_gene: TRBJ1-6
v_gene: TRBV27

CDR3aa: CASSQGLAGGVYEQYF
j_gene: TRBJ2-7
v_gene: TRBV4-3

CDR3aa: CASSLDFIDREEPGNGYTF
j_gene: TRBJ1-2
v_gene: TRBV7-8

CDR3aa: CASSVAAGTGAEQYF
j_gene: TRBJ2-7
v_gene: TRBV9

CDR3aa: CATGRGDEQYF
j_gene: TRBJ2-7
v_gene: TRBV6-4

CDR3aa: CASSLGASTDTQYF
j_gene: TRBJ2-3
v_gene: TRBV5-6

CDR3aa: CAWSHGTGGFEQYF
j_gene: TRBJ2-7
v_gene: TRBV30

CDR3aa: CASSDAGMWDTEAFF
j_gene: TRBJ1-1
v_gene: TRBV6-1

CDR3aa: CASSASGSGNTIYF
j_gene: TRBJ1-3
v_gene: TRBV19

CDR3aa: CASSLSFPGTEIHNEQFF
j_gene: TRBJ2-1
v_gene: TRBV28

CDR3aa: CASSDETVYYEQYF
j_gene: TRBJ2-7
v_gene: TRBV7-9

CDR3aa: CSVCSELDIYEQYF
j_gene: TRBJ2-7
v_gene: TRBV29-1

CDR3aa: CASSTDPGGGLWNTIYF
j_gene: TRBJ1-3
v_gene: TRBV2

CDR3aa: CASSFTEGDVTEAFF
j_gene: TRBJ1-1
v_gene: TRBV28

CDR3aa: CASSLDRDRVGDTQYF
j_gene: TRBJ2-3
v_gene: TRBV5-1

CDR3aa: CASQGLAGVSEQFF
j_gene: TRBJ2-1
v_gene: TRBV27

CDR3aa: CASQSWTGSASPLHF
j_gene: TRBJ1-6
v_gene: TRBV27

CDR3aa: CASSLGGTRTDTQYF
j_gene: TRBJ2-3
v_gene: TRBV7-9

CDR3aa: CASSPYSGGSYEQYF
j_gene: TRBJ2-7
v_gene: TRBV28

CDR3aa: CASSYSDSENYEQYF
j_gene: NA
v_gene: TRBV6-6

CDR3aa: CASSLSGANYGYTF
j_gene: TRBJ1-2
v_gene: TRBV27

CDR3aa: CASSYREGTNTEAFF
j_gene: TRBJ1-1
v_gene: TRBV6-5

CDR3aa: CASSVGGGTYEQYF
j_gene: TRBJ2-7
v_gene: TRBV9

CDR3aa: CASSEEFWGNTEAFF
j_gene: TRBJ1-1
v_gene: TRBV6-1

CDR3aa: CASSQVTSYNEQFF
j_gene: TRBJ2-1
v_gene: TRBV4-3

CDR3aa: CASSPWDSGYTF
j_gene: TRBJ1-2
v_gene: TRBV5-6

CDR3aa: CASSLLNTEAFF
j_gene: TRBJ1-1
v_gene: TRBV28

CDR3aa: CASSLAGQVGAFF
j_gene: TRBJ1-1
v_gene: TRBV11-2

CDR3aa: CASSQDHQGGSNQPQHF
j_gene: TRBJ1-5
v_gene: TRBV4-3

CDR3aa: CALQGGVAQYF
j_gene: TRBJ2-5
v_gene: TRBV30

CDR3aa: CASSQSVPPGRGSNQPQHF
j_gene: TRBJ1-5
v_gene: TRBV23-1

CDR3aa: CAISDASVRGETQYF
j_gene: TRBJ2-5
v_gene: TRBV10-3

CDR3aa: CASGQGALNTEAFF
j_gene: TRBJ1-1
v_gene: TRBV27

CDR3aa: CASSLTGNTEAFF
j_gene: TRBJ1-1
v_gene: TRBV11-2

CDR3aa: CASSPGQGTYEQYF
j_gene: TRBJ2-7
v_gene: TRBV13

CDR3aa: CASNGQGYNEQFF
j_gene: TRBJ2-1
v_gene: TRBV10-3

CDR3aa: CASSPRGVSTDTQYF
j_gene: TRBJ2-3
v_gene: TRBV5-1

CDR3aa: CASSVTAGPNEKLFF
j_gene: TRBJ1-4
v_gene: TRBV19

CDR3aa: CSARGYEQFF
j_gene: TRBJ2-1
v_gene: TRBV29-1

CDR3aa: CASSLRLASGSTDTQYF
j_gene: TRBJ2-3
v_gene: TRBV5-6

CDR3aa: CASSDPQGPYNSPLHF
j_gene: TRBJ1-6
v_gene: TRBV5-5

CDR3aa: CASSVEGEAHYNSPLHF
j_gene: TRBJ1-6
v_gene: TRBV9

CDR3aa: CAWRVWTYEQYF
j_gene: TRBJ2-7
v_gene: TRBV30

CDR3aa: CASSLGTSSYNEQFF
j_gene: TRBJ2-1
v_gene: TRBV5-1

CDR3aa: CAIDRGLYGYTF
j_gene: TRBJ1-2
v_gene: TRBV10-3

CDR3aa: CASSSGQDHYEQYF
j_gene: TRBJ2-7
v_gene: TRBV27

CDR3aa: CAWSVGTSSTDTQYF
j_gene: TRBJ2-3
v_gene: TRBV30

CDR3aa: CAWSPGINTYEQYF
j_gene: TRBJ2-7
v_gene: TRBV30

CDR3aa: CSVAGQDNEKLFF
j_gene: TRBJ1-4
v_gene: TRBV29-1

CDR3aa: CASSTPGQDENAYGYTF
j_gene: TRBJ1-2
v_gene: TRBV7-9

CDR3aa: CASSFPGQGFDNEQFF
j_gene: TRBJ2-1
v_gene: TRBV5-1

CDR3aa: CASSESGGGTYEQYF
j_gene: TRBJ2-7
v_gene: TRBV10-2

CDR3aa: CASSPNPGDTTSRQTSTDTQYF
j_gene: TRBJ2-3
v_gene: TRBV4-2

CDR3aa: CASSNTGGTGELFF
j_gene: TRBJ2-2
v_gene: TRBV6-5